This TCR beta chain was observed in a study of blood T cell repertoires in COVID-19. This table comes from immunoSEQ multiplex PCR, and its TCRdb copy is limited to in-frame clones, with some not included. Among about 320,000 clones, roughly 85% were seen once, and the ten largest hold around 1.9%. The CDR3 contains 12 residues. Trimming removed 4 bases at V and 1 base at J, with 5 bases between. Germline V gene data show CDR1 as SGDLS and CDR2 as YYNGEE. Material: PBMCs or T cells enriched from blood (not recorded which). V usage is TRBV9 and J usage is TRBJ1-1; D remains ambiguous. The source is a woman aged 30 to 39 who had been exposed to COVID-19. The CDR3 reads CASSPENTEAFF. Written as DNA, the CDR3 is TGTGCCAGCAGCCCAGAGAACACTGAAGCTTTCTTT. The full variable domain, its missing parts supplied by reference TRBV9 and TRBJ1-1, is DSGVTQTPKHLITATGQRVTLRCSPRSGDLSVYWYQQSLDQGLQFLIQYYNGEERAKGNILERFSAQQFPDLHSELNLSSLELGDSALYFCASSPENTEAFFGQGTRLTVV.